This is a list of T cell receptor beta chains from one sample in a study of blood T cell repertoires in COVID-19. Measured with immunoSEQ multiplex PCR; TCRdb has only the in-frame clones, and not every one. Of approximately 210,000 clones listed, around four fifths are singletons. Sequenced input: peripheral blood. The receptors derive from a man aged 50 to 59 with active or convalescent COVID-19. Both conserved end residues are part of each CDR3. A D gene is named only where the DNA matches it firmly. Size is omitted from some rows. Given values are once, few, many or a class for expanded clones.

DNA: TGTGCCAGCAGTGACTGGACAGGGGGTCCTAACTATGGCTACACCTTC
CDR3: CASSDWTGGPNYGYTF
D: TRBD1
size: -
J: TRBJ1-2
V: TRBV6-1

DNA: TGTGCCAGCAGATCAGGAGGGGAGGGGAACACTGAAGCTTTCTTT
CDR3: CASRSGGEGNTEAFF
D: -
size: -
J: TRBJ1-1
V: TRBV7-6

DNA: TGCGCCAGCAGCGCCGGGACAGGGGCAGATACGCAGTATTTT
CDR3: CASSAGTGADTQYF
D: TRBD1
size: -
J: TRBJ2-3
V: TRBV5-1

DNA: TGTGCCAGCAGCGGACAGGGTAGCTATTATGGCTACACCTTC
CDR3: CASSGQGSYYGYTF
D: TRBD1
size: -
J: TRBJ1-2
V: TRBV9

DNA: TGTGCCAGCAGTTTGCTGACAGGGGGCTTTGGCTACACCTTC
CDR3: CASSLLTGGFGYTF
D: TRBD1
size: few
J: TRBJ1-2
V: TRBV7-2

DNA: TGTGCCAGCAGCCAGGGACTAGCGGGAGTGGATACGCAGTATTTT
CDR3: CASSQGLAGVDTQYF
D: TRBD2
size: -
J: TRBJ2-3
V: TRBV7-3

DNA: TGTGCCAGCAGCCAAGATTTTGTTGTTGCTAATCCGGGACATCCCTACGAGCAGTACTTC
CDR3: CASSQDFVVANPGHPYEQYF
D: -
size: -
J: TRBJ2-7
V: TRBV3-1/TRBV3-2

DNA: TGTGCCAGCAGCGCTACAGGGGTCTACGAGCAGTACTTC
CDR3: CASSATGVYEQYF
D: TRBD1
size: -
J: TRBJ2-7
V: TRBV5-4

DNA: TGTGCCAGCAGCCCCAGGACAGGGGGAGGCGAGCAGTACTTC
CDR3: CASSPRTGGGEQYF
D: TRBD1
size: -
J: TRBJ2-7
V: TRBV11-2

DNA: TGTGCCAGCAGCCCTATGAAAGCGGGAGGGCCTCGAACCGGGGAGCTGTTTTTT
CDR3: CASSPMKAGGPRTGELFF
D: TRBD2
size: -
J: TRBJ2-2
V: TRBV9

DNA: TGTGCTAGTGGTTTCGGTAGCTCCTACGAGCAGTACTTC
CDR3: CASGFGSSYEQYF
D: -
size: few
J: TRBJ2-7
V: TRBV12-5

DNA: TGTGCCAGCAGTTCCTCCGGGGGAGCCTCGGTCGGGGAGCTGTTTTTT
CDR3: CASSSSGGASVGELFF
D: -
size: -
J: TRBJ2-2
V: TRBV28

DNA: TGTGCCAGCAGCCCCGGACAGGCCCTGGTAAATGAGCAGTTCTTC
CDR3: CASSPGQALVNEQFF
D: TRBD1
size: -
J: TRBJ2-1
V: TRBV7-3

DNA: TGTGCCAGCAGTTTAACGGCTAGCGGGACTACAGCCTACGAGCAGTACTTC
CDR3: CASSLTASGTTAYEQYF
D: TRBD2
size: once
J: TRBJ2-7
V: TRBV28

DNA: TGTGCCAGCAGCGTAGTAGACAGCCATAATTCACCCCTCCACTTT
CDR3: CASSVVDSHNSPLHF
D: -
size: -
J: TRBJ1-6
V: TRBV9

DNA: TGTGCCAGTAGTCAGGGCGAAAGCACTGAAGCTTTCTTT
CDR3: CASSQGESTEAFF
D: -
size: once
J: TRBJ1-1
V: TRBV19

DNA: TGTGCCAGCAGTTTCGGACTAGCGGGAGAAATAGGGCAAGAGACCCAGTACTTC
CDR3: CASSFGLAGEIGQETQYF
D: TRBD2
size: -
J: TRBJ2-5
V: TRBV28

DNA: TGTGCCAGCAGTGAAGCGGCAGGGCTAGGCTATGGCTACACCTTC
CDR3: CASSEAAGLGYGYTF
D: -
size: -
J: TRBJ1-2
V: TRBV6-1

DNA: TGTGCCAGCAGTGGGAGCGGCGGGAGGGCCTGGAATGAGCAGTTCTTC
CDR3: CASSGSGGRAWNEQFF
D: TRBD2
size: -
J: TRBJ2-1
V: TRBV2

DNA: TGTGCCAGCAGTCCACGACTAGTCGAGGACAATGAGCAGTTCTTC
CDR3: CASSPRLVEDNEQFF
D: -
size: once
J: TRBJ2-1
V: TRBV27

DNA: TGTGCCAGCAGGAGAGACCAGGGGGTTGGAAACACCATATATTTT
CDR3: CASRRDQGVGNTIYF
D: TRBD1
size: -
J: TRBJ1-3
V: TRBV6-5

DNA: TGCAGCGTTGTGTTCGGGGGATCGTCTAACATTCAGTACTTC
CDR3: CSVVFGGSSNIQYF
D: -
size: -
J: TRBJ2-4
V: TRBV29-1

DNA: TGTGCCAGCAGTCCCCAGGGACTAGCGGCCACATGGGGGCAGTTCTTC
CDR3: CASSPQGLAATWGQFF
D: TRBD2
size: -
J: TRBJ2-1
V: TRBV27

DNA: TGTGCCAGCAGCCAAGTTAAACGGACAGGGGGCTTAGGGGCCCAGTACTTC
CDR3: CASSQVKRTGGLGAQYF
D: TRBD1
size: -
J: TRBJ2-5
V: TRBV3-1/TRBV3-2

DNA: TGTGCCAGCAGTTCCCGGGGACATCAGTACTTC
CDR3: CASSSRGHQYF
D: -
size: -
J: TRBJ2-7
V: TRBV12-3/TRBV12-4

DNA: TGTGCCAGCAGCCAAGACAGGGGAGCGGACGAGCAGTACTTC
CDR3: CASSQDRGADEQYF
D: -
size: -
J: TRBJ2-7
V: TRBV14

DNA: TGTGCCACCAGCCCCGGGACAGGGGGTTATACGCAGTATTTT
CDR3: CATSPGTGGYTQYF
D: TRBD1
size: -
J: TRBJ2-3
V: TRBV15

DNA: TGTGCCAGCTCACCACCGACAGGGCAGGGTGAAAAACTGTTTTTT
CDR3: CASSPPTGQGEKLFF
D: TRBD1
size: -
J: TRBJ1-4
V: TRBV18

DNA: TGTGCCAGCAGTTACGGGCCCGCCAAAAACATTCAGTACTTC
CDR3: CASSYGPAKNIQYF
D: -
size: -
J: TRBJ2-4
V: TRBV6-5

DNA: TGTGCCAGCAGCAAAGGTGGGGGGTTAGAGGCCAAAAACATTCAGTACTTC
CDR3: CASSKGGGLEAKNIQYF
D: -
size: -
J: TRBJ2-4
V: TRBV21-1

DNA: TGTGCCAGCATGAGGGGACAATCTGGAAACACCATATATTTT
CDR3: CASMRGQSGNTIYF
D: -
size: few
J: TRBJ1-3
V: TRBV6-5

DNA: TGTGCCAGCAGCTTAGCGGGGACAGGGGGTAGCAATCAGCCCCAGCATTTT
CDR3: CASSLAGTGGSNQPQHF
D: TRBD1
size: -
J: TRBJ1-5
V: TRBV7-9